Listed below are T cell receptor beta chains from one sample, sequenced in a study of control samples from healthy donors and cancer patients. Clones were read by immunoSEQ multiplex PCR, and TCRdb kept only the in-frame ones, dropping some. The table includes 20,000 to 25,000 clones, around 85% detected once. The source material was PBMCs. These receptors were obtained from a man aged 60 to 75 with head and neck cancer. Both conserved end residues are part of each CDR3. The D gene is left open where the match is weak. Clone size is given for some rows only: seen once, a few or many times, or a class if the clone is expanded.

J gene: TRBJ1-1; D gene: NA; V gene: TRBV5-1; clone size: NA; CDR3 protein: CASSYRGQEAFF; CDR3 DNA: TGCGCCAGCAGCTATCGCGGACAAGAAGCTTTCTTT
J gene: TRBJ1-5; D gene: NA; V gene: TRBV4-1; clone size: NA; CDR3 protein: CASSQKGSENQPQHF; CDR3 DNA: TGCGCCAGCAGCCAAAAGGGGTCAGAGAATCAGCCCCAGCATTTT
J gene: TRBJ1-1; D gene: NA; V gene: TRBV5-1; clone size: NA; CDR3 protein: CASKEQGGSEAFF; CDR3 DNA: TGCGCCAGCAAGGAACAGGGTGGCTCTGAAGCTTTCTTT
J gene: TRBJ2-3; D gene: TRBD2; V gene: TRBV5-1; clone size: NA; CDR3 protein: CASSLGGTSGPRTDTQYF; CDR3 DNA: TGCGCCAGCAGCTTGGGAGGGACTAGCGGGCCCAGGACAGATACGCAGTATTTT
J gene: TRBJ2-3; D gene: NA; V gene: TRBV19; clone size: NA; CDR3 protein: CASSFKGREDTQYF; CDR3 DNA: TGTGCCAGTAGTTTTAAGGGTCGTGAAGATACGCAGTATTTT
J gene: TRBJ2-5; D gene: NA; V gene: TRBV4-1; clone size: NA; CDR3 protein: CASSQDTEETQYF; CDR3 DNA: TGCGCCAGCAGCCAAGATACAGAAGAGACCCAGTACTTC
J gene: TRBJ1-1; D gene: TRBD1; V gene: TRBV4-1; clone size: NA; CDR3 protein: CASSLTGQGGTEAFF; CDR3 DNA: TGCGCCAGCAGCCTTACGGGACAGGGAGGCACTGAAGCTTTCTTT
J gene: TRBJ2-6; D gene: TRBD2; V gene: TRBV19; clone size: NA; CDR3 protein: CASSINGQGAGESGANVLTF; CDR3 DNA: TGTGCCAGTAGTATCAACGGCCAAGGGGCGGGAGAATCCGGGGCCAACGTCCTGACTTTC
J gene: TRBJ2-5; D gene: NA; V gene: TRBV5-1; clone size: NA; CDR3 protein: CASASSVQETQYF; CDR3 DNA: TGCGCCAGCGCTTCCAGCGTTCAAGAGACCCAGTACTTC
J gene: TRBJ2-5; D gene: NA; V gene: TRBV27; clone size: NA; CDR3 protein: CASSPHGQETQYF; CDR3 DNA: TGTGCCAGCAGTCCCCACGGGCAAGAGACCCAGTACTTC
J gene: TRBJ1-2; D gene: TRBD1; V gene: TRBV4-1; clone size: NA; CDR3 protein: CASSHTTGAGYTF; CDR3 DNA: TGCGCCAGCAGCCACACTACAGGGGCTGGCTACACCTTC
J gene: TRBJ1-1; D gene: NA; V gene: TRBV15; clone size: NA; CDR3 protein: CATRRRPQMNTEAFF; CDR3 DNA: TGTGCCACCAGACGTCGTCCGCAAATGAACACTGAAGCTTTCTTT
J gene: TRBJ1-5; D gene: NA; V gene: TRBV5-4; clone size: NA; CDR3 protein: CASSVRMNQPQHF; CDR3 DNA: TGTGCCAGCAGCGTACGGATGAATCAGCCCCAGCATTTT
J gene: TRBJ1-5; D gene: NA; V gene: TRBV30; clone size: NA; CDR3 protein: CACQQSSEPQHF; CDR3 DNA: TGTGCCTGTCAACAGTCTAGCGAGCCCCAGCATTTT
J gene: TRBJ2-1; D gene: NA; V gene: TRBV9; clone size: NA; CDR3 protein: CASSSWSASYNEQFF; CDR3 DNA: TGTGCCAGCAGCTCGTGGTCCGCCTCCTACAATGAGCAGTTCTTC
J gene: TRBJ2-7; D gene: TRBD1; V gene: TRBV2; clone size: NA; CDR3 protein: CASTGQGGYEQYF; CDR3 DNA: TGTGCCAGCACCGGACAGGGCGGGTACGAGCAGTACTTC
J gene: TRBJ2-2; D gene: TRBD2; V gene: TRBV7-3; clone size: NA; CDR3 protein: CASSFLAGGPSGELFF; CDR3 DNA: TGTGCCAGCAGCTTTCTAGCGGGAGGGCCCTCCGGGGAGCTGTTTTTT
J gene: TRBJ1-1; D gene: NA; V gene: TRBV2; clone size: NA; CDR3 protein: CASSTIRRGLNTEAFF; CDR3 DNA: TGTGCCAGCAGTACAATTAGGAGGGGACTGAACACTGAAGCTTTCTTT
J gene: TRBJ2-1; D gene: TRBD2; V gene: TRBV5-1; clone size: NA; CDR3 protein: CASSLFLAGGYNEQFF; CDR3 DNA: TGCGCCAGCAGCTTGTTCCTAGCGGGAGGGTACAATGAGCAGTTCTTC
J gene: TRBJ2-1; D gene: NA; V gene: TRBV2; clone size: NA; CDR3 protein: CASLRSASVNEQFF; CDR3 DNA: TGTGCCAGCCTACGGTCAGCTAGCGTAAATGAGCAGTTCTTC
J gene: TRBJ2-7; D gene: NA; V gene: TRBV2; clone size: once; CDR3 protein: CASSPAYEQYF; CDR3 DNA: TGTGCCAGTTCCCCGGCCTACGAGCAGTACTTC
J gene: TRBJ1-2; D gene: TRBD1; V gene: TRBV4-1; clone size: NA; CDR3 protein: CASSQPNLADRMGYTF; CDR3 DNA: TGCGCCAGCAGCCAACCCAATCTCGCGGACAGGATGGGCTACACCTTC
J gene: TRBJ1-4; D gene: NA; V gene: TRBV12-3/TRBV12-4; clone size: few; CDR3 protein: CASSPANEKLFF; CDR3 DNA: TGTGCCAGCAGCCCAGCCAATGAAAAACTGTTTTTT
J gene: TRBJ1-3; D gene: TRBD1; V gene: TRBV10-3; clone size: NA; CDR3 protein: CAITDRDNTIYF; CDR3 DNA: TGTGCCATCACCGACAGGGACAACACCATATATTTT
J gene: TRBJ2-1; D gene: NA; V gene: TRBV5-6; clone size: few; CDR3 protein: CASSPSQGYNEQFF; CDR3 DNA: TGTGCCAGCAGCCCCAGTCAGGGCTACAATGAGCAGTTCTTC
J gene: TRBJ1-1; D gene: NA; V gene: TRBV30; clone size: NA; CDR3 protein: CACTRGTEAFF; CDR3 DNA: TGTGCCTGTACTAGGGGCACTGAAGCTTTCTTT
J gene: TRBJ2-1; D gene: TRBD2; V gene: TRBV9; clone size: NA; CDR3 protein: CASSVGAGGYNEQFF; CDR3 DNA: TGTGCCAGCAGCGTAGGAGCGGGAGGGTACAATGAGCAGTTCTTC
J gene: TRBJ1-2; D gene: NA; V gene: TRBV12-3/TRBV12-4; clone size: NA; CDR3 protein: CASSFWGGGYTF; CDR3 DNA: TGTGCCAGCAGTTTTTGGGGCGGTGGCTACACCTTC
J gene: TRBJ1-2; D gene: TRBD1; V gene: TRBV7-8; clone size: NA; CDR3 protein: CASSSPGTGDYGYTF; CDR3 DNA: TGTGCCAGCAGCTCTCCCGGGACAGGGGACTATGGCTACACCTTC
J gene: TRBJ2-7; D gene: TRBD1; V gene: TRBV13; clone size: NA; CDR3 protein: CASSLLLPSLTGTGTGVYEQYF; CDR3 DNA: TGTGCCAGCAGCCTACTCTTACCGTCCCTTACGGGGACCGGGACAGGGGTGTACGAGCAGTACTTC
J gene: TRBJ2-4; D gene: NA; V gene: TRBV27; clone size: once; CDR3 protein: CASSPKREAKNIQYF; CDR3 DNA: TGTGCCAGCAGCCCTAAAAGGGAAGCCAAAAACATTCAGTACTTC
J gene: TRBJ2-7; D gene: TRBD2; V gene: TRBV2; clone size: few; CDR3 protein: CASSLAGRGITYEQYF; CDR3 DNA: TGTGCCAGCTCTCTAGCGGGCCGAGGGATTACCTACGAGCAGTACTTC
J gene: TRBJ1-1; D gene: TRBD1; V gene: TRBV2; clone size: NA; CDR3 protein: CASSAGQGAAFF; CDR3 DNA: TGTGCCAGCAGTGCTGGACAGGGGGCAGCTTTCTTT
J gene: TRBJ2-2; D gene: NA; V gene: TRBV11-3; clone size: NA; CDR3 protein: CASSGKENTGELFF; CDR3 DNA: TGTGCCAGCAGCGGAAAGGAGAACACCGGGGAGCTGTTTTTT
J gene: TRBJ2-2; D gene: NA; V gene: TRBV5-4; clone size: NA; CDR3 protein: CASSLQGNPGELFF; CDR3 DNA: TGTGCCAGCAGCCTGCAGGGTAACCCCGGGGAGCTGTTTTTT
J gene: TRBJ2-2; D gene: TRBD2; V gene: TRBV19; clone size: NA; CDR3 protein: CASRRGARSTGELFF; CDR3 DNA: TGTGCCAGCAGGCGGGGGGCGCGGAGCACCGGGGAGCTGTTTTTT
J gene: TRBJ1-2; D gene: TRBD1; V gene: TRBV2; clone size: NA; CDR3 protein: CASRYGTGYGYTF; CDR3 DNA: TGTGCCAGCAGGTACGGGACAGGGTATGGCTACACCTTC
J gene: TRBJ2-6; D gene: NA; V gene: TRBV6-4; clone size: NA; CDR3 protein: CASSDWGTSGANVLTF; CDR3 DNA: TGTGCCAGCAGTGACTGGGGCACCTCTGGGGCCAACGTCCTGACTTTC
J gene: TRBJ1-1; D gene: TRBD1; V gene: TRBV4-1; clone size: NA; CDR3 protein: CASSLHRDRGTEAFF; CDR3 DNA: TGCGCCAGCAGCCTCCACCGGGACAGGGGCACTGAAGCTTTCTTT
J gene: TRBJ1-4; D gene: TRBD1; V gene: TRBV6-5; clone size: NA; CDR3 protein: CASRGTGIGDEKLFF; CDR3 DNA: TGTGCCAGCAGAGGGACAGGGATAGGAGATGAAAAACTGTTTTTT
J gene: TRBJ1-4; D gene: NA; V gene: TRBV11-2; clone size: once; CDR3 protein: CASSTDTTNEKLFF; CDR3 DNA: TGTGCCAGCAGCACTGATACAACTAATGAAAAACTGTTTTTT
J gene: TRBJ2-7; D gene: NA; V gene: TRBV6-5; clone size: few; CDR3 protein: CASSPGFTYEQYF; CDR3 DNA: TGTGCCAGCAGTCCAGGGTTTACCTACGAGCAGTACTTC
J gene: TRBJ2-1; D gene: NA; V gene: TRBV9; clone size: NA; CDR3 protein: CASSVDGTPNNEQFF; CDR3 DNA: TGTGCCAGCAGCGTAGATGGGACCCCGAACAATGAGCAGTTCTTC
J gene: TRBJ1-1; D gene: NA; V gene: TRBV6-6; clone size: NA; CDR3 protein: CASSYSSDEAFF; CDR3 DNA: TGTGCCAGCAGTTACTCGTCGGATGAAGCTTTCTTT
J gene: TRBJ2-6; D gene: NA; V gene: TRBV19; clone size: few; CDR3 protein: CASSVPRQANPGANVLTF; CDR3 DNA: TGTGCCAGTAGTGTACCCCGACAGGCTAATCCTGGGGCCAACGTCCTGACTTTC
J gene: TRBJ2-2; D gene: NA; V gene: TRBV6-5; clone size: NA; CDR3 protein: CAAGRGNTGELFF; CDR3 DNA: TGTGCCGCGGGAAGGGGGAACACCGGGGAGCTGTTTTTT
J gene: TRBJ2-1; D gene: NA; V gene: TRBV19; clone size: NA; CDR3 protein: CASSIRDLYNEQFF; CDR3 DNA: TGTGCCAGTAGTATACGGGACTTATACAATGAGCAGTTCTTC